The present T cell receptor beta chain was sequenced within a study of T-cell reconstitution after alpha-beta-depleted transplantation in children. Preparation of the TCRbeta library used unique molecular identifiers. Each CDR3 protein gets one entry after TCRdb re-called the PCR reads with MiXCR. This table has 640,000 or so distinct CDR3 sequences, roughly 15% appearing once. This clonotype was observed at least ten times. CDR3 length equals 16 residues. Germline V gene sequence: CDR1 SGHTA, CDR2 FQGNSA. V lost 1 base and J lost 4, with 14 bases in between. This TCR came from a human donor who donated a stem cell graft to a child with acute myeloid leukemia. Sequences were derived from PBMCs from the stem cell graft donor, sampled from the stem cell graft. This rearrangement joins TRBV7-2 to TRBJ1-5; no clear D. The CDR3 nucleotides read TGTGCCAGCAGCTTAGGCGGAGTCCCCGCAAATCAGCCCCAGCATTTT. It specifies CASSLGGVPANQPQHF.